These T cell receptor beta chains were read from a single sample in a study of blood T cell repertoires in COVID-19. Here immunoSEQ multiplex PCR was the method, and the copy in TCRdb shows in-frame clones only, minus some. The sample has more than 300,000 clones; approximately 90% are singletons. The sample was peripheral blood. The receptors shown here come from a woman under 40 with COVID-19, enrolled during active disease. Each CDR3 is given with its conserved first and last residue. A D gene is named only where the DNA matches it firmly. Some rows have no size entry. The others give once, few or many, or a class for an expanded clone.

j_gene,v_gene,d_gene,abundance,CDR3aa,CDR3nt
TRBJ2-3,TRBV2,TRBD2,-,CASSEGLAGGSTDTQYF,TGTGCCAGCAGTGAGGGACTAGCGGGGGGTTCCACAGATACGCAGTATTTT
TRBJ2-3,TRBV5-1,-,once,CASSPGTSTDTQYF,TGCGCCAGCAGCCCCGGGACTAGCACAGATACGCAGTATTTT
TRBJ1-2,TRBV5-4,-,once,CASSFGGRGLTNYGYTF,TGTGCCAGCAGCTTTGGAGGGAGGGGCCTTACTAACTATGGCTACACCTTC
TRBJ1-1,TRBV6-5,-,-,CASSYSSRGRTEAFF,TGTGCCAGCAGTTACTCGAGTAGAGGGCGGACTGAAGCTTTCTTT
TRBJ2-1,TRBV23-1,-,-,CASMMEGTGNEQFF,TGCGCCAGCATGATGGAGGGGACGGGCAATGAGCAGTTCTTC
TRBJ2-2,TRBV4-3,TRBD1,-,CASSQDRQGRTGELFF,TGCGCCAGCAGCCAAGATCGACAGGGCCGGACCGGGGAGCTGTTTTTT
TRBJ1-2,TRBV7-2,-,-,CASSLVPLSRGYTF,TGTGCCAGCAGCTTAGTTCCATTGTCCAGGGGCTACACCTTC
TRBJ1-5,TRBV6-2/TRBV6-3,-,few,CASSYPDQPQHF,TGTGCCAGCAGTTACCCGGATCAGCCCCAGCATTTT
TRBJ1-1,TRBV12-3/TRBV12-4,-,-,CASSLVENTEAFF,TGTGCCAGCAGTTTAGTAGAGAACACTGAAGCTTTCTTT
TRBJ2-1,TRBV11-2,TRBD2,-,CASSTAGAGYNEQFF,TGTGCCAGCAGCACAGCGGGGGCCGGCTACAATGAGCAGTTCTTC
TRBJ1-1,TRBV24-1,-,-,CATSQNTEAFF,TGTGCCACCAGTCAGAACACTGAAGCTTTCTTT
TRBJ1-4,TRBV6-1,-,-,CASSEDPGVEKLFF,TGTGCCAGCAGTGAAGACCCAGGGGTCGAAAAACTGTTTTTT
TRBJ2-3,TRBV7-2,TRBD2,-,CASSLRAKRGYTDTQYF,TGTGCCAGCAGCTTACGGGCCAAGCGGGGGTACACAGATACGCAGTATTTT
TRBJ2-1,TRBV20-1,-,-,CSARGGTEQFF,TGCAGTGCTAGAGGGGGGACAGAGCAGTTCTTC
TRBJ1-2,TRBV10-3,-,-,CAISGGRNALGLYGYTF,TGTGCCATCAGCGGGGGAAGAAACGCCTTGGGACTATATGGCTACACCTTC
TRBJ1-2,TRBV7-9,-,-,CASSPSGAVGYTF,TGTGCCAGCAGCCCTTCAGGGGCGGTTGGCTACACCTTC
TRBJ2-7,TRBV12-5,TRBD1,-,CASGGRDRASEQYF,TGTGCTAGTGGTGGCCGGGACAGGGCGAGTGAGCAGTACTTC
TRBJ2-2,TRBV19,TRBD1,-,CASSQGQGNGELFF,TGTGCCAGTAGTCAGGGACAGGGGAACGGGGAGCTGTTTTTT
TRBJ1-2,TRBV2,-,-,CASSEAQGFYGYTF,TGTGCCAGCAGTGAAGCGCAGGGTTTCTATGGCTACACCTTC
TRBJ2-5,TRBV11-2,TRBD2,-,CASSYGTSGQETQYF,TGTGCCAGCAGCTATGGGACTAGCGGTCAAGAGACCCAGTACTTC
TRBJ1-5,TRBV5-4,TRBD1,-,CASSPQTGGVQPQHF,TGTGCCAGCAGCCCTCAGACAGGGGGCGTTCAGCCCCAGCATTTT
TRBJ2-7,TRBV24-1,-,-,CATSEGAGPFYEQYF,TGTGCCACCAGCGAAGGGGCGGGGCCCTTCTACGAGCAGTACTTC
TRBJ1-1,TRBV18,-,-,CASATQGRESEAFF,TGTGCCAGCGCGACCCAGGGTCGAGAGAGTGAAGCTTTCTTT
TRBJ1-1,TRBV9,-,-,CASNSIRDTEAFF,TGTGCCAGCAACAGTATCAGGGACACTGAAGCTTTCTTT
TRBJ1-6,TRBV28,TRBD1,-,CASSLRTGGGNSPLHF,TGTGCCAGCAGTTTACGGACAGGGGGCGGCAATTCACCCCTCCACTTT
TRBJ1-1,TRBV7-9,-,-,CASSYYRDGSTEAFF,TGTGCCAGCAGCTACTACAGGGATGGGAGCACTGAAGCTTTCTTT
TRBJ2-7,TRBV2,-,-,CASKGDEQYF,TGTGCCAGCAAGGGGGACGAGCAGTACTTC
TRBJ2-1,TRBV3-1/TRBV3-2,TRBD2,-,CASAPRTSGWDEQFF,TGTGCCAGCGCACCACGGACTAGCGGGTGGGATGAGCAGTTCTTC
TRBJ2-3,TRBV20-1,-,-,CSAEIADTQYF,TGCAGTGCCGAAATAGCAGATACGCAGTATTTT
TRBJ1-2,TRBV3-1/TRBV3-2,-,-,CASSQEEGVNYGYTF,TGTGCCAGCAGCCAAGAAGAGGGTGTTAACTATGGCTACACCTTC
TRBJ1-2,TRBV29-1,TRBD1,-,CSVAPGTGLGGYTF,TGCAGCGTTGCCCCCGGGACAGGGCTTGGTGGCTACACCTTC
TRBJ2-1,TRBV7-8,-,-,CASSYSGGLGDRDEQFF,TGTGCCAGCAGCTATTCCGGTGGGCTAGGGGATCGGGATGAGCAGTTCTTC
TRBJ1-4,TRBV2,TRBD1,-,CALIPEGQGGEKLFF,TGTGCCCTCATCCCGGAGGGACAGGGTGGAGAAAAACTGTTTTTT